This T cell receptor beta chain was identified during a study of OX40 agonist ivuxolimab in advanced cancers. About the research overall: As their treatment, patients were administered ivuxolimab, an agonistic anti-OX40 (CD134) antibody. Past anti-PD-1, anti-PD-L1 or anti-CTLA-4 therapy was accepted, and 40% had received some.

Findings of the study overall: At 0.1-3.0 mg/kg, partial responders had clonal expansion among the lowest observed. Expanded clones tended on average to be more numerous among CD8+ T cells than CD4+.

A word on this clone: Its antigen is as yet unknown.

This CDR3 has 13 amino acids. Germline assignment: CDR1 SGHRS and CDR2 YFSETQ. The V end lost 4 bases, the J end lost 2 bases, and 9 bases lay between the germline ends. The assay was immunoSEQ multiplex PCR, and TCRdb's table has in-frame clones only and misses some. The data hold approximately 70,000 clones, with 85% to 90% observed a single time. The material sequenced was CD4+ or CD8+ T cells sorted from blood, taken in a trial of the OX40 agonist ivuxolimab. The V gene is TRBV5-1, the J gene TRBJ1-1; D unresolved. This clonotype was obtained from an adult with an advanced solid tumor such as melanoma, head and neck, liver or kidney cancer. CDR3 in DNA: TGCGCCAGCAGCCCGGACGGAAACACTGAAGCTTTCTTT. Its protein is CASSPDGNTEAFF.